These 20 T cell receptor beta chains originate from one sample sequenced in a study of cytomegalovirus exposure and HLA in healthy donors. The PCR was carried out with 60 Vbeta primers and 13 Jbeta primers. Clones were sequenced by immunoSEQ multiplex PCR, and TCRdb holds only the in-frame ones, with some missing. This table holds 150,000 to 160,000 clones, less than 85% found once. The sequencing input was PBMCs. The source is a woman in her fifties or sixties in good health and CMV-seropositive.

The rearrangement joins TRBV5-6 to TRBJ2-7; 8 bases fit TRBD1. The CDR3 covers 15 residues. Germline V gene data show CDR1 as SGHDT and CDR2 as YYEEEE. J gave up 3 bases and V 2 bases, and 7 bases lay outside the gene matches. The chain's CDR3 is CASSLTGGNRYEQYF. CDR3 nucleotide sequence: TGTGCCAGCAGCTTAACAGGGGGGAACCGCTACGAGCAGTACTTC.

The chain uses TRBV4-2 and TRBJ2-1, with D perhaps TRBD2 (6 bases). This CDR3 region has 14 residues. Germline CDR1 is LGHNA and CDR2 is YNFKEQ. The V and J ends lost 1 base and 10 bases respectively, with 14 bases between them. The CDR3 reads CASSQGFTGDEQFF. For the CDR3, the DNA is TGTGCCAGCAGCCAAGGTTTTACGGGGGACGAGCAGTTCTTC.

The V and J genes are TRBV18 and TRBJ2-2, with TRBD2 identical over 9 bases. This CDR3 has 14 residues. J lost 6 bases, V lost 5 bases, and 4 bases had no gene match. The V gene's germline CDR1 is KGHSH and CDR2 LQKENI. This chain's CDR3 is CASSAGLAAGELFF. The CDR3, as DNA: TGTGCCAGCTCAGCGGGACTAGCCGCCGGGGAGCTGTTTTTT. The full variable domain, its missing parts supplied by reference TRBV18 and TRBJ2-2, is NAGVMQNPRHLVRRRGQEARLRCSPMKGHSHVYWYRQLPEEGLKFMVYLQKENIIDESGMPKERFSAEFPKEGPSILRIQQVVRGDSAAYFCASSAGLAAGELFFGEGSRLTVL.

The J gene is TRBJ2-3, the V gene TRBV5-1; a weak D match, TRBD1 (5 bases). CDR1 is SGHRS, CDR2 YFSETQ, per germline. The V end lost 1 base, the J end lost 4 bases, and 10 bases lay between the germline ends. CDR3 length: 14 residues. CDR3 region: CASSLRQGADTQYF. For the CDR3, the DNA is TGCGCCAGCAGCTTGAGGCAGGGTGCAGATACGCAGTATTTT.

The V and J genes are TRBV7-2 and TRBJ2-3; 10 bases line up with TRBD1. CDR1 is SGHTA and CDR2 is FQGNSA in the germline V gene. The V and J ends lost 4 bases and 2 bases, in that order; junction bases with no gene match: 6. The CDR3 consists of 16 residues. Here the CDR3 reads CASSSGQGFSTDTQYF. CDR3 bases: TGTGCCAGCAGCTCGGGACAGGGGTTTTCCACAGATACGCAGTATTTT. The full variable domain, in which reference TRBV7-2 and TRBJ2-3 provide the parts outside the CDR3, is GAGVSQSPSNKVTEKGKDVELRCDPISGHTALYWYRQSLGQGLEFLIYFQGNSAPDKSGLPSDRFSAERTGGSVSTLTIQRTQQEDSAVYLCASSSGQGFSTDTQYFGPGTRLTVL.

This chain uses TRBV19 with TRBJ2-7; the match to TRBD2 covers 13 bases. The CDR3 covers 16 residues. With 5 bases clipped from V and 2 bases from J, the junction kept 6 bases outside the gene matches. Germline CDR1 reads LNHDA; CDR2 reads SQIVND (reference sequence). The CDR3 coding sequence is TGTGCCAGTAGTGGGGAGACTAGCGGGGGGACCTACGAGCAGTACTTC. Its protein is CASSGETSGGTYEQYF. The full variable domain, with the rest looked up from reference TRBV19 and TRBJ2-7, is DGGITQSPKYLFRKEGQNVTLSCEQNLNHDAMYWYRQDPGQGLRLIYYSQIVNDFQKGDIAEGYSVSREKKESFPLTVTSAQKNPTAFYLCASSGETSGGTYEQYFGPGTRLTVT.

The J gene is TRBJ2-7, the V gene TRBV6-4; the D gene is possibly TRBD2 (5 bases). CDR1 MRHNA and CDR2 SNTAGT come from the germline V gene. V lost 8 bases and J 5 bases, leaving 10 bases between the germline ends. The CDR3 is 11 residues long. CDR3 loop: CASWRIHEQYF. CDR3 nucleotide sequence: TGTGCCAGCTGGAGGATCCACGAGCAGTACTTC.

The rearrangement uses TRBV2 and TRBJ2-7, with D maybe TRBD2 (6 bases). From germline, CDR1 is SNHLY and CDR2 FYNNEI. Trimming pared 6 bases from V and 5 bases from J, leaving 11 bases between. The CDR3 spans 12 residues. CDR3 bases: TGTGCCAGCAGAGGCGGAGGGGACGAGCAGTACTTC. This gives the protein CASRGGGDEQYF.

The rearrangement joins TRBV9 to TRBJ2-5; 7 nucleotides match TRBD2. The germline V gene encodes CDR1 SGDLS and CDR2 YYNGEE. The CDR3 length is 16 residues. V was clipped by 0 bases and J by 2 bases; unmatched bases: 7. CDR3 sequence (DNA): TGTGCCAGCAGCGTAGGCGGGGGATCGGTTCAAGAGACCCAGTACTTC. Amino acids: CASSVGGGSVQETQYF.

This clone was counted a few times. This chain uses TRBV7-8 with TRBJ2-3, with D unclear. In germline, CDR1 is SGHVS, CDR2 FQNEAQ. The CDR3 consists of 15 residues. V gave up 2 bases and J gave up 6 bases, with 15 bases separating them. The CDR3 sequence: CASSLIGDIRDTQYF. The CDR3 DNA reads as TGTGCCAGCAGCTTAATAGGCGACATTCGGGATACGCAGTATTTT.

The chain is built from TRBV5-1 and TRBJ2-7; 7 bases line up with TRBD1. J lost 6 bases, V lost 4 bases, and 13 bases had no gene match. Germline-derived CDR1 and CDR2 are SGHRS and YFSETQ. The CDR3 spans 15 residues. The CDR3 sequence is CASSRIGQESGEQYF. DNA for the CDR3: TGCGCCAGCAGCCGGATCGGACAGGAGAGCGGCGAGCAGTACTTC.

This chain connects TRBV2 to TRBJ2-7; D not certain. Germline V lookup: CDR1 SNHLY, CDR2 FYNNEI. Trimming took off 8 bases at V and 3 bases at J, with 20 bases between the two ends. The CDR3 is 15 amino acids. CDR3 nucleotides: TGTGCCAGCGGAGATTTGTCCCGCGTAGGCTACGAGCAGTACTTC. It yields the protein CASGDLSRVGYEQYF.

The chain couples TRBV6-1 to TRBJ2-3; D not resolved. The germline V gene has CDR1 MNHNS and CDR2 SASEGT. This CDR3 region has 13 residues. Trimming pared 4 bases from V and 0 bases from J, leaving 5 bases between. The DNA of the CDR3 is TGTGCCAGCAGTGTTCGTAGCACAGATACGCAGTATTTT. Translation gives CASSVRSTDTQYF.

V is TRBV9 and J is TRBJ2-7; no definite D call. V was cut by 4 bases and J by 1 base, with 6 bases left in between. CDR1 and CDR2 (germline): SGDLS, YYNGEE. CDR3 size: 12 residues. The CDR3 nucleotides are TGTGCCAGCAGCTCCTATTCCTACGAGCAGTACTTC. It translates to CASSSYSYEQYF.

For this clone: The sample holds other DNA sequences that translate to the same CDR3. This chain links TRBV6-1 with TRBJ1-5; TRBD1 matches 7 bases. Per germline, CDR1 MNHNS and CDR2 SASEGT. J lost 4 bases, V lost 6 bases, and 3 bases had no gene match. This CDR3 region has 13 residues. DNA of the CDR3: TGTGCCAGCAGAGACAGGGATAATCAGCCCCAGCATTTT. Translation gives CASRDRDNQPQHF.

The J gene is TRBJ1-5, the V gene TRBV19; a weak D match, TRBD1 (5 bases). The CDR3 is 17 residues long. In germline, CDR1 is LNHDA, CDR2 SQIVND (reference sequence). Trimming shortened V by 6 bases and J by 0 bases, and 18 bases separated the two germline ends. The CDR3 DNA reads TGTGCCAGTAGACCGACCCTGGGGCAGGGTAGCAATCAGCCCCAGCATTTT. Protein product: CASRPTLGQGSNQPQHF.

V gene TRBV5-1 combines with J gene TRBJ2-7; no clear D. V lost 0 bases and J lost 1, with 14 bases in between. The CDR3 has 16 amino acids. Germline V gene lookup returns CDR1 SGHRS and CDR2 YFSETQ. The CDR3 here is CASSLGAASASYEQYF. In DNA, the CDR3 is TGCGCCAGCAGCTTGGGGGCTGCTTCTGCATCCTACGAGCAGTACTTC.

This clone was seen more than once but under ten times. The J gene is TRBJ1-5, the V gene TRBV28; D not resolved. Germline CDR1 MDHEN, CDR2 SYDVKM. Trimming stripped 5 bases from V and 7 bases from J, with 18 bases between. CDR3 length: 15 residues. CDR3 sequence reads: CASSPYTPAGQPQHF. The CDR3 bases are TGTGCCAGCAGTCCTTACACACCGGCGGGGCAGCCCCAGCATTTT.

The CDR3 region has the DNA TGTGCCAGCAGTGTTAACCAGGGACATGAAGCTTTCTTT. Translation: CASSVNQGHEAFF. This chain links TRBV2 with TRBJ1-1; TRBD1 is a possible D gene (6 bases). The CDR3 is 13 amino acids. Germline lookup yields CDR1 SNHLY and CDR2 FYNNEI. The V and J ends lost 4 bases and 7 bases respectively, with 13 bases between them.

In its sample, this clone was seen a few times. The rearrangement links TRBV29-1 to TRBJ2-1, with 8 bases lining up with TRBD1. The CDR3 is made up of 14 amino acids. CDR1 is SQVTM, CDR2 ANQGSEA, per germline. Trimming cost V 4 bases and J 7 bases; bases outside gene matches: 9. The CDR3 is CSVAGTRGRNEQFF. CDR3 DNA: TGCAGCGTTGCAGGGACCAGGGGGCGTAATGAGCAGTTCTTC.